This T cell receptor (beta chain) originates from a study of a mutant IDH1 vaccine in newly diagnosed glioma (dated by TCRdb to 2020 to 2023). Notes on the research overall: Of the approximately 33 treated patients, approximately 62% were male and around 40% were female, and the mean age was roughly 38 years. Six visits were used for peripheral blood collection: V03 (baseline), V05, V07, V10, V12 and V13. Before enrollment, patients had received standard therapy of radiotherapy alone, temozolomide alone, or radiochemotherapy with temozolomide; most received the combination. Longitudinal TCRB deep sequencing was performed for some 25 treated patients wherever samples were available for exploratory analyses. Study-level results and caveats: No apparent relationship was observed between pseudoprogression and alterations in the top peripheral T cell clonotypes detected by TCRB sequencing. Availability determined which PBMC samples were chosen for TCRB deep sequencing. Vaccine-induced immune responses across multiple MHC alleles were detected in over 80% of patients. According to the authors, sample limitations meant that analyses of patient blood samples could not be reproduced.

Comments on this clone: Its antigen remains undetermined. There are no base qualities to consult, and no much larger clone falls within one base.

Library preparation used the immunoSEQ multiplex PCR assay. Following the manufacturer's protocol, the hsTCRB Kit was used to amplify rearranged TCR beta chain sequences. Sequencing of TCRB libraries was carried out on an Illumina MiSeq. As for how the authors treated the data: The proprietary platform of the kit vendor was used for demultiplexing, trimming and gene mapping. TCRdb mirrors the immuneACCESS table, restricted to in-frame sequences. Some clones are absent from its copies; in checked studies, under half trace to an unresolved V gene, and the reason for the others is unknown. The D gene and trimming were derived from the DNA, and the V and J assignments and clone size from that table. Recorded for this sample are around 89,000 clones; about 83% of them occurred a single time. Roughly 7.1% of the sample is taken by the ten largest. Germline trimming amounts to 3 bases on V and 1 base on J, with 5 as the count of junction bases outside the gene matches. The germline V gene (reference sequence) sets CDR1 to PRHDT and CDR2 to FYEKMQ. The CDR3 runs 17 residues from the cysteine to the phenylalanine. The entry retains the CDR3 DNA only, 51 bases that are in frame from base 1.

Sample time point, as interpreted from the label and publication: baseline, week 1 (first vaccination visit). The treatment or condition label, as the study defines it: pre-vaccination baseline after standard-of-care therapy. Newly diagnosed WHO grade 3 or 4 IDH1-mutant astrocytomas showing loss of nuclear ATRX were present in the donors. The samples were drawn from NOA16, a multicentre, single-arm, open-label phase I trial in Germany that tested a mutant IDH1 peptide vaccine in humans for the first time. Blood drawn at visit V03 was used as the baseline sample for immunogenicity testing. Genomic DNA for TCRB sequencing was isolated from EDTA blood with the DNeasy Blood and Tissue Kit.

This clonotype was sampled from a woman aged 45 to 65 with glioma. This sequence uses TRBV13 and TRBJ2-3; TRBD2 lines up with 12 middle nucleotides. Sequences were derived from PBMCs, sampled from a glioma patient treated with radiotherapy, temozolomide or both. The CDR3 region: CASSFRLAGARTDTQYF. The DNA sequence is as follows: TGTGCCAGCAGCTTCCGACTAGCGGGGGCCCGCACAGATACGCAGTATTTT.